This TCR beta chain emerged from a study of STAT3 mutations in large granular lymphocyte leukemia. Study-level results: At least one immunodominant TCR beta clonotype appeared in every T-cell large granular lymphocyte leukemia patient.

Details on this clone: What it binds is not known.

Clones were read by immunoSEQ multiplex PCR, and TCRdb kept only the in-frame ones, dropping some. The sample consists of more than 10,000 clones, roughly nine tenths of them appearing once. V lost 7 bases to trimming and J lost 11 bases; unmatched junction nucleotides: 11. The germline V gene encodes CDR1 SGHTA and CDR2 FQGNSA. The CDR3 sequence is 13 residues long. The V gene is TRBV7-2, the J gene TRBJ2-1, with 7 bases that match TRBD1. The sample comprised peripheral blood mononuclear cells. The receptor was derived from a middle-aged man with T-cell large granular lymphocyte leukemia. Some clones in this sample may be carry-over from other donors' samples. The CDR3 nucleotides read TGTGCCAGCACGAGGACAGGAATGCCCAAGCAGTTCTTC. It encodes CASTRTGMPKQFF.